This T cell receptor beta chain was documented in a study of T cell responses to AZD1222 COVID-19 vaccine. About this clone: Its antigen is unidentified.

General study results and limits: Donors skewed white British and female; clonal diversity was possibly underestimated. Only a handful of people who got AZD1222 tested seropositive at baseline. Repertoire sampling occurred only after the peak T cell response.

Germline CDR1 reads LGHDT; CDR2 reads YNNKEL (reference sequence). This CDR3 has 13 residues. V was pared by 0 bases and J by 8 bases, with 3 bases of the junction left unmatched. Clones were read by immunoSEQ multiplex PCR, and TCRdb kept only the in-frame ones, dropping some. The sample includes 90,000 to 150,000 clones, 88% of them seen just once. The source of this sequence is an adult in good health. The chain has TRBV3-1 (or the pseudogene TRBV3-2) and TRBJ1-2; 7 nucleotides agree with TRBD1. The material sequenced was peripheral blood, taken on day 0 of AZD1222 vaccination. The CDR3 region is CASSQEGGAGYTF. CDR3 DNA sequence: TGTGCCAGCAGCCAAGAAGGGGGCGCAGGCTACACCTTC.